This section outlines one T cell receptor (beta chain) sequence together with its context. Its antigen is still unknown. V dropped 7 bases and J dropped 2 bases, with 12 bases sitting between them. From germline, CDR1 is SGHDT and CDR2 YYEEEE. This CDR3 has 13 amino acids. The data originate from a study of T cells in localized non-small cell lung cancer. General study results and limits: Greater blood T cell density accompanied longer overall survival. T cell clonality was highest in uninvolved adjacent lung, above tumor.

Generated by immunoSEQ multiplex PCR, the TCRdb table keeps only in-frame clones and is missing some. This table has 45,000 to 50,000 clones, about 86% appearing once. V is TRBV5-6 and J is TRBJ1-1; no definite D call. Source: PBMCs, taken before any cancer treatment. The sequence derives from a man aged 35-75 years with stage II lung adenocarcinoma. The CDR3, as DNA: TGTGCCAGCTCACTAGGGCCTAACACTGAAGCTTTCTTT. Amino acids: CASSLGPNTEAFF.